The clone carrying this T cell receptor beta chain has a count of ten or more. Its cognate antigen is unknown. Germline V gene data show CDR1 as LNHDA and CDR2 as SQIVND (reference sequence). With V trimmed by 6 bases and J by 5 bases, 8 bases remained unmatched. The CDR3 extends over 14 amino acids. This entry belongs to a study of human T cells and chemical hapten exposure. Study at large: Alopecia areata, totalis or universalis affected patients, mainly female.

The sample's time point: patch test 1, 2 weeks after DPC sensitization. Treatment specified: therapeutic diphenylcyclopropenone sensitization with weekly scalp DPC. Prior to application of each patch test, blood was drawn. General study findings and limits: Counts of TCRs above 1 in 1000 frequency stayed unchanged with DPC sensitization. It was expanded TCRs that formed significantly more large CDR3 similarity clusters than controls did.

One entry per CDR3 protein results from TCRdb running MiXCR on the RACE reads. The top ten hold roughly 2.1% of the sample, which has 95,000 to 100,000 distinct CDR3 sequences, around 12% seen once. The V gene is TRBV19, the J gene TRBJ2-7; 9 bases are shared with TRBD1. The input for sequencing was whole blood, taken in connection with sensitization to the hapten diphenylcyclopropenone (DPC). This receptor was identified in a woman in her thirties or forties with alopecia areata. Some clones in this sample may be carry-over from other donors' samples. The CDR3 nucleotides are TGTGCCAGTAGCTTCCGGGACAGGGACCACGAGCAGTACTTC. It is translated as CASSFRDRDHEQYF.